A selection of T cell receptor beta chains follows, all from one sample in a study of response to subunit inactivated influenza vaccine. In TCRdb, the RT-PCR reads were re-called with MiXCR into one record per CDR3 protein. The table has just under 550,000 distinct CDR3 sequences, approximately 24% seen once. These data also featured in a second study, about T cells expressing NK-cell markers.

Here the sequenced sample was CD4+ T cells sorted from PBMCs, taken about 11 days after vaccination. All receptors derive from a middle-aged man who received an inactivated influenza vaccine. The CDR3 runs from the conserved cysteine through the conserved F or W. Each record gives: V gene, clone size, J gene, D gene, CDR3 protein, CDR3 DNA. A D gene is named only where the DNA matches it firmly. Only some rows state a clone size, as once, few, many or a class for expanded clones.

TRBV7-9	few	TRBJ2-1	.	CASSLARRADEQFF	TGTGCCAGCAGCTTGGCTAGGAGGGCTGATGAGCAGTTCTTC
TRBV7-2	few	TRBJ2-1	TRBD2	CASSLRGTSGGQEQFF	TGTGCCAGCAGCTTAAGAGGGACTAGCGGGGGGCAGGAGCAGTTCTTC
TRBV7-2	few	TRBJ2-2	TRBD2	CASSSGLAVTGELFF	TGTGCCAGCAGCTCCGGACTAGCGGTCACCGGGGAGCTGTTTTTT
TRBV12-3/TRBV12-4	many	TRBJ1-5	TRBD1	CASSFDRGNQPQHF	TGTGCCAGCAGCTTCGACAGGGGCAATCAGCCCCAGCATTTT
TRBV29-1	few	TRBJ1-5	TRBD1	CSAGQGANQPQHF	TGCAGCGCTGGACAGGGGGCGAATCAGCCCCAGCATTTT
TRBV7-2	few	TRBJ1-6	.	CASSLVYNSPLHF	TGTGCCAGCAGCTTAGTCTATAATTCACCCCTCCACTTT
TRBV6-5	few	TRBJ2-7	.	CASSTLREQYF	TGTGCCAGCAGTACACTGCGGGAGCAGTACTTC
TRBV18	many	TRBJ2-7	.	CASSLLGGPYYEQYF	TGTGCCAGCTCCCTCCTAGGGGGACCTTACTACGAGCAGTACTTC
TRBV12-3/TRBV12-4	few	TRBJ1-2	TRBD1	CASSSSGGSGYTF	TGTGCCAGCAGTTCCTCAGGGGGATCTGGCTACACCTTC
TRBV9	.	TRBJ1-1	.	CASSPSGLGAEAFF	TGTGCCAGCAGCCCTTCCGGGCTGGGGGCTGAAGCTTTCTTT
TRBV28	.	TRBJ1-3	.	CASNSGTGAGNTIYF	TGTGCCAGCAATTCCGGGACCGGAGCGGGAAACACCATATATTTT
TRBV20-1	.	TRBJ2-1	TRBD1	CSASRDRGNEQFF	TGCAGTGCTAGCCGGGACAGGGGTAATGAGCAGTTCTTC
TRBV5-1	.	TRBJ2-5	.	CASSLGARGQETQYF	TGCGCCAGCAGCTTGGGGGCCCGGGGGCAAGAGACCCAGTACTTC
TRBV10-3	few	TRBJ1-4	.	CAISDPHIGAGEKLFF	TGTGCCATCAGTGACCCTCACATAGGGGCGGGTGAAAAACTGTTTTTT
TRBV11-1	.	TRBJ2-1	TRBD2	CASSSRSGRRDEQFF	TGTGCCAGCAGCTCCCGGAGCGGGAGGCGAGATGAGCAGTTCTTC
TRBV28	few	TRBJ2-1	TRBD1	CASSSGYRGDEQFF	TGTGCCAGCAGTTCGGGGTACAGGGGCGATGAGCAGTTCTTC
TRBV3-1	.	TRBJ2-5	.	CASSQLAVGTQYF	TGTGCCAGCAGCCAACTCGCTGTAGGGACCCAGTACTTC
TRBV9	.	TRBJ1-3	.	CASSVVPGSGNTIYF	TGTGCCAGCAGCGTAGTACCGGGCTCTGGAAACACCATATATTTT
TRBV12-3/TRBV12-4	few	TRBJ2-4	TRBD2	CASSYTGGAKNIQYF	TGTGCCAGCAGCTACACCGGGGGGGCCAAAAACATTCAGTACTTC
TRBV20-1	.	TRBJ2-3	.	CSAIGPAGADTQYF	TGCAGTGCTATCGGGCCAGCAGGGGCAGATACGCAGTATTTT
TRBV11-2	once	TRBJ2-1	TRBD2	CASSLRLAGRSYNEQFF	TGTGCCAGCAGCTTAAGGCTAGCGGGCAGGTCCTACAATGAGCAGTTCTTC
TRBV5-8	.	TRBJ2-1	.	CASSPVLLAYNEQFF	TGTGCCAGCAGCCCGGTTCTCTTGGCCTACAATGAGCAGTTCTTC
TRBV14	few	TRBJ2-3	.	CASSKRPSTDTQYF	TGTGCCAGCAGCAAAAGACCTAGCACAGATACGCAGTATTTT
TRBV20-1	.	TRBJ1-2	TRBD1	CSARDRGNEGYTF	TGCAGTGCTAGAGACAGGGGGAATGAAGGCTACACCTTC
TRBV19	.	TRBJ2-2	TRBD2	CASRTSGNIGELFF	TGTGCCAGTAGGACTAGCGGGAACATCGGGGAGCTGTTTTTT
TRBV12-3/TRBV12-4	.	TRBJ1-1	.	CASSFVGGNTEAFF	TGTGCCAGCAGTTTCGTAGGGGGTAACACTGAAGCTTTCTTT
TRBV7-9	.	TRBJ2-3	.	CASTRTLGVSTDTQYF	TGTGCCAGCACGCGGACTCTAGGCGTTAGCACAGATACGCAGTATTTT
TRBV20-1	few	TRBJ1-1	.	CSAQGGMNTEAFF	TGCAGTGCGCAAGGGGGTATGAACACTGAAGCTTTCTTT
TRBV28	.	TRBJ1-1	.	CASSPGLLGTEAFF	TGTGCCAGCAGTCCAGGACTCCTTGGCACTGAAGCTTTCTTT
TRBV5-3	.	TRBJ2-6	.	CARNLQGRSDSGANVLTF	TGTGCCAGAAACCTACAGGGGAGGTCCGACTCTGGGGCCAACGTCCTGACTTTC
TRBV5-6	.	TRBJ2-7	TRBD2	CASRHREGLYEQYF	TGTGCCAGCAGGCACCGGGAGGGATTATACGAGCAGTACTTC
TRBV14	.	TRBJ1-1	.	CASSLIGDTEAFF	TGTGCCAGCAGCCTCATCGGGGACACTGAAGCTTTCTTT
TRBV10-3	few	TRBJ1-1	.	CAIGGQGLDEAFF	TGTGCCATCGGGGGCCAAGGTTTGGATGAAGCTTTCTTT
TRBV27	.	TRBJ2-1	.	CASSPLSYNEQFF	TGTGCCAGCAGTCCCCTTTCCTACAATGAGCAGTTCTTC
TRBV12-3/TRBV12-4	few	TRBJ1-2	.	CASSSKGYGYTF	TGTGCCAGCAGTTCGAAGGGTTATGGCTACACCTTC
TRBV30	many	TRBJ2-2	.	CAWNGYSGGELFF	TGTGCCTGGAATGGGTACAGTGGCGGGGAGCTGTTTTTT
TRBV9	.	TRBJ2-1	TRBD2	CASSISGESYNEQFF	TGTGCCAGCAGCATTAGCGGGGAGTCCTACAATGAGCAGTTCTTC
TRBV12-3/TRBV12-4	.	TRBJ1-6	.	CASSLVNSPLHF	TGTGCCAGCAGCTTGGTTAATTCACCCCTCCACTTT
TRBV20-1	.	TRBJ2-7	TRBD1	CSASVLAWDRGIYEQYF	TGCAGTGCTAGTGTTTTGGCTTGGGACAGGGGAATCTACGAGCAGTACTTC
TRBV20-1	.	TRBJ1-1	.	CSAPGDTEAFF	TGCAGTGCTCCAGGAGACACTGAAGCTTTCTTT
TRBV5-1	few	TRBJ2-1	TRBD2	CASMDSGNNEQFF	TGCGCCAGCATGGATAGCGGGAACAATGAGCAGTTCTTC
TRBV5-5	few	TRBJ2-1	TRBD1	CASSQGASVYLFF	TGTGCCAGCAGCCAGGGGGCTAGCGTTTACTTGTTCTTC
TRBV3-1	few	TRBJ2-7	.	CASSHGRGYEQYF	TGTGCCAGCAGCCACGGTAGGGGTTACGAGCAGTACTTC
TRBV28	once	TRBJ2-7	TRBD1	CASSTWTGALLEQYF	TGTGCCAGCAGTACCTGGACAGGGGCGCTCCTCGAGCAGTACTTC
TRBV11-3	.	TRBJ2-1	TRBD1	CASSLGTGGGRSGEQFF	TGTGCCAGCAGCTTAGGGACAGGGGGAGGTCGATCGGGTGAGCAGTTCTTC
TRBV10-3	few	TRBJ1-2	.	CAISDRGGRQGTGYTF	TGTGCCATCAGTGATAGGGGGGGACGGCAGGGGACTGGCTACACCTTC
TRBV14	once	TRBJ1-1	.	CASSQARRTEAFF	TGTGCCAGCAGCCAAGCGAGAAGGACTGAAGCTTTCTTT